This T cell receptor beta chain was obtained from a study of control samples from healthy donors and cancer patients. Trimming pared 0 bases from V and 0 bases from J, leaving 1 base between. Germline CDR1 is SGHRS and CDR2 is YFSETQ. This CDR3 region has 13 residues. This clone has a single count. Method: immunoSEQ multiplex PCR; TCRdb's copy keeps in-frame clones and lacks some. In the table there are about 120,000 clones, around 89% of which are singletons. The TCR originated in a man in his fifties or sixties in good health. The sample consisted of blood. The gene calls are TRBV5-1 and TRBJ2-1, with D unclear. This CDR3 reads CASSLVSYNEQFF. The DNA of the CDR3 is TGCGCCAGCAGCTTGGTCTCCTACAATGAGCAGTTCTTC.